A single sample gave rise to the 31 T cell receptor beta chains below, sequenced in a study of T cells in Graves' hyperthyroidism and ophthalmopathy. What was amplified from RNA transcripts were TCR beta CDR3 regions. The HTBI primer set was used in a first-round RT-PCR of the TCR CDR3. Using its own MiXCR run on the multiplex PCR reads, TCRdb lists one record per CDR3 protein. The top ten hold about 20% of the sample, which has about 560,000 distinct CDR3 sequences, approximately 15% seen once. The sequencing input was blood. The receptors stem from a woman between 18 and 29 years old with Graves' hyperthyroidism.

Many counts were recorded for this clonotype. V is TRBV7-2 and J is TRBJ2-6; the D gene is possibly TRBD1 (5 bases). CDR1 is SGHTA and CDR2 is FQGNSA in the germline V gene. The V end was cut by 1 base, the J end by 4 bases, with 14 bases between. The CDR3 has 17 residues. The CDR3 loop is CASSLEGWAAGANVLTF. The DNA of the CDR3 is TGTGCCAGCAGCTTAGAGGGGTGGGCGGCCGGGGCCAACGTCCTGACTTTC. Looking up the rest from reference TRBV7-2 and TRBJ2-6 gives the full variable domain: GAGVSQSPSNKVTEKGKDVELRCDPISGHTALYWYRQSLGQGLEFLIYFQGNSAPDKSGLPSDRFSAERTGGSVSTLTIQRTQQEDSAVYLCASSLEGWAAGANVLTFGAGSRLTVL.

This CDR3 is CASSVAGEGSSNEKLFF. CDR3 bases: TGTGCCAGCAGCGTAGCAGGAGAGGGGTCATCTAATGAAAAACTGTTTTTT. The rearrangement uses TRBV9 and TRBJ1-4; D may be TRBD1 (5 bases). The V and J ends lost 0 bases and 3 bases respectively, with 15 bases between them. The CDR3 loop spans 17 amino acids. Germline CDR1 is SGDLS and CDR2 is YYNGEE. The full variable domain, completed using reference TRBV9 and TRBJ1-4, is DSGVTQTPKHLITATGQRVTLRCSPRSGDLSVYWYQQSLDQGLQFLIQYYNGEERAKGNILERFSAQQFPDLHSELNLSSLELGDSALYFCASSVAGEGSSNEKLFFGSGTQLSVL.

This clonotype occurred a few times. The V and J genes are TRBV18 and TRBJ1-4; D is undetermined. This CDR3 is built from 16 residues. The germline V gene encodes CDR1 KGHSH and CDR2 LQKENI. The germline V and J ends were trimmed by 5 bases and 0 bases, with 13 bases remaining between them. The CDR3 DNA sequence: TGTGCCAGCTCAGCACGGGGAACTGCAACTAATGAAAAACTGTTTTTT. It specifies CASSARGTATNEKLFF.

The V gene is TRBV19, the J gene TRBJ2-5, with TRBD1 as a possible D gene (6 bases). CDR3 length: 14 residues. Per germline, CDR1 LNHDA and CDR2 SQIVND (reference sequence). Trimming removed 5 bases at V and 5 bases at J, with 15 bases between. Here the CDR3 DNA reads TGTGCCAGTAGTTCGGACAGTCAATCGGAGACCCAGTACTTC. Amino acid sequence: CASSSDSQSETQYF. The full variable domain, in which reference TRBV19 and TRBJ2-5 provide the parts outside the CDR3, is DGGITQSPKYLFRKEGQNVTLSCEQNLNHDAMYWYRQDPGQGLRLIYYSQIVNDFQKGDIAEGYSVSREKKESFPLTVTSAQKNPTAFYLCASSSDSQSETQYFGPGTRLLVL.

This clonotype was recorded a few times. The CDR3 bases are TGTGCCAGTAGTATAGGTCGGAGCTATGGCTACACCTTC. Residues: CASSIGRSYGYTF. The chain couples TRBV19 to TRBJ1-2; no reliable D call. The CDR3 totals 13 residues. The germline V gene encodes CDR1 LNHDA and CDR2 SQIVND (reference sequence). Between the trimmed V and J ends, which lost 1 base and 4 bases, there was a span of 7 bases.

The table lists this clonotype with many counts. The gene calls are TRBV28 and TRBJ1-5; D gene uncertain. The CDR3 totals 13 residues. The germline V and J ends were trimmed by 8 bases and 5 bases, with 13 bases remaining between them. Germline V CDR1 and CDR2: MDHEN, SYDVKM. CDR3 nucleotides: TGTGCCAGCCTGAGGGAAACCTATCAGCCCCAGCATTTT. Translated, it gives CASLRETYQPQHF.

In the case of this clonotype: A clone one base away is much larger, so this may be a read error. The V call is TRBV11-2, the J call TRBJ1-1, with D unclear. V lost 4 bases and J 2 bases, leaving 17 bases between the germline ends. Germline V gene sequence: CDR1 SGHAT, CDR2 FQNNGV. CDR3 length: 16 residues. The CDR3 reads CASSSRREHQNTEAFF. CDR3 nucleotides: TGTGCCAGCAGCTCCCGGCGAGAACACCAAAACACTGAAGCTTTCTTT.

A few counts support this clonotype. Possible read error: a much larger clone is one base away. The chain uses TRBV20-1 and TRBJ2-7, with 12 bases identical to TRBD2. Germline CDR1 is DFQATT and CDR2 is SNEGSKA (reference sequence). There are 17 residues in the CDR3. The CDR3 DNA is TGCAGTGTTAGATACCGGACTAGCGGGACCGCTCGGTACGAGCAGTACTTC. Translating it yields CSVRYRTSGTARYEQYF.

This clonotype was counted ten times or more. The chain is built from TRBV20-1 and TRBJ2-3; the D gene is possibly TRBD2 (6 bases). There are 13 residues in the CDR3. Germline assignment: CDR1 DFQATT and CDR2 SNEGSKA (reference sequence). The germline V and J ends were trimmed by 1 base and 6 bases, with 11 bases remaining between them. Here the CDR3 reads CSARAPLADTQYF. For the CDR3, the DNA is TGCAGTGCTAGAGCGCCTCTAGCGGATACGCAGTATTTT.

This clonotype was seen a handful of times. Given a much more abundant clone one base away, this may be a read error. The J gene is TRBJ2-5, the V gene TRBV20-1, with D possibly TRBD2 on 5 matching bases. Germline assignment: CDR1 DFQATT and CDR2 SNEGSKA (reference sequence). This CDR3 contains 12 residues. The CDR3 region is CSARLATQTPYF. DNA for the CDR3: TGCAGTGCTAGGTTAGCGACCCAGACCCCGTACTTC.

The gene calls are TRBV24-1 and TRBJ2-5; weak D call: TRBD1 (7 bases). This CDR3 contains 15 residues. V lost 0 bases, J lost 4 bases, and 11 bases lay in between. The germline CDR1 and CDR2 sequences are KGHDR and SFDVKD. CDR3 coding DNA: TGTGCCACCAGTGATTTGGCAGGGGGGACAGAGACCCAGTACTTC. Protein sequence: CATSDLAGGTETQYF.

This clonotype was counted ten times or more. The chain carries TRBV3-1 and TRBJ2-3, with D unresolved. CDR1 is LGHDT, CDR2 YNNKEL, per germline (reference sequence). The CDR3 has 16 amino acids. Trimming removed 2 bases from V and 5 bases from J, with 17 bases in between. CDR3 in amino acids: CASSQINVPEEDTQYF. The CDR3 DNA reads TGTGCCAGCAGCCAAATCAATGTCCCTGAGGAAGATACGCAGTATTTT.

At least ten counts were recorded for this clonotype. CDR3 in DNA: TGCAGTGCTAGCCCGGGACTAGCGCCTAGCCTGAGCTCCTACAATGAGCAGTTCTTC. Protein product: CSASPGLAPSLSSYNEQFF. The chain has TRBV20-1 and TRBJ2-1, with 10 bases fitting TRBD2. The CDR3 totals 19 residues. Losses at the gene ends were 3 bases for V and 0 bases for J; bases not matched to a gene: 14. The germline CDR1 and CDR2 sequences are DFQATT and SNEGSKA (reference sequence).

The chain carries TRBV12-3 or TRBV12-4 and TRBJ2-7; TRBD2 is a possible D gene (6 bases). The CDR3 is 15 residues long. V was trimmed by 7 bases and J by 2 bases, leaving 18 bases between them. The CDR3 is CASTKSGGGAYEQYF. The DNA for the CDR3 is TGTGCCAGCACCAAAAGCGGCGGAGGGGCCTACGAGCAGTACTTC.

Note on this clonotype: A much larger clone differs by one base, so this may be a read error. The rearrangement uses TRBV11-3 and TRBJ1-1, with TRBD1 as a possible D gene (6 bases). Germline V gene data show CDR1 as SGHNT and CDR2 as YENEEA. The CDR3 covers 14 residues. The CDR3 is CARSFTGHNTEAFF. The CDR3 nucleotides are TGTGCCAGAAGCTTCACAGGGCATAACACTGAAGCTTTCTTT.

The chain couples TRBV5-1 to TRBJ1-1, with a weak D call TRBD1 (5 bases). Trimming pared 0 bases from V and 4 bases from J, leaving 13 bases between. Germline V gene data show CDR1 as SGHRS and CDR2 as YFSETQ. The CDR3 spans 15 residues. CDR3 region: CASSLGDQGITEAFF. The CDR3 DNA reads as TGCGCCAGCAGCTTGGGGGACCAGGGTATCACTGAAGCTTTCTTT.

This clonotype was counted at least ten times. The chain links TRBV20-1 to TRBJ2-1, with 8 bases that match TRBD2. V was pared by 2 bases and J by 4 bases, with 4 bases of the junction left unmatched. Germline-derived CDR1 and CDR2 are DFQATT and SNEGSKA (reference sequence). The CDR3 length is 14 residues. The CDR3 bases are TGCAGTGCTAGATGGCGGGGGGTATACAATGAGCAGTTCTTC. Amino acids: CSARWRGVYNEQFF.

The CDR3 is CASSPGTSGHAPDTQYF. In DNA, the CDR3 is TGTGCCAGCAGCCCCGGGACTAGCGGTCACGCCCCAGATACGCAGTATTTT. The chain recombines TRBV4-2 with TRBJ2-3; TRBD2 agrees at 11 bases. The CDR3 sequence is 17 residues long. Germline CDR1 LGHNA, CDR2 YNFKEQ. The ends lost 4 bases at V and 4 bases at J; junction bases unmatched: 10.

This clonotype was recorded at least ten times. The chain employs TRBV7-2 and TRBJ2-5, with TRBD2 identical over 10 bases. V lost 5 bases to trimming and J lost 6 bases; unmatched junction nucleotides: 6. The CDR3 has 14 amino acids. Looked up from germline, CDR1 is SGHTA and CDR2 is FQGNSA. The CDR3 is CASSTGLAEKTQYF. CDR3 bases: TGTGCCAGCAGCACCGGACTAGCGGAAAAGACCCAGTACTTC.

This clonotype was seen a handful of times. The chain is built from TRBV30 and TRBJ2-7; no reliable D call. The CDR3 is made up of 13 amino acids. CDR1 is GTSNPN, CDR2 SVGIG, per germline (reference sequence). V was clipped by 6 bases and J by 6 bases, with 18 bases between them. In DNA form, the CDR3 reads TGTGCCTGCCAAGACCTCTACAACGCCGAGCAGTACTTC. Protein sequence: CACQDLYNAEQYF.

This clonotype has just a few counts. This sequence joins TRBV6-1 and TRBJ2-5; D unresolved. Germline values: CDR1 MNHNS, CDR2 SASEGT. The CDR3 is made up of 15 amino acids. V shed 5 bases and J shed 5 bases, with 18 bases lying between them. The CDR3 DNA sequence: TGTGCCAGCAGTACGGTATTAGGGCCCGTGGAGACCCAGTACTTC. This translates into CASSTVLGPVETQYF.

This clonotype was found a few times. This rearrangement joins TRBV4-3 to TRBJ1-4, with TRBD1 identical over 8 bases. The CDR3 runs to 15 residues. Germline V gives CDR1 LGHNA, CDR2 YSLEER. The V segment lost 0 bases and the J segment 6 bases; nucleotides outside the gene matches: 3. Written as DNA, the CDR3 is TGCGCCAGCAGCCAAGACAGGGGGCAGGATGAAAAACTGTTTTTT. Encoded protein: CASSQDRGQDEKLFF.

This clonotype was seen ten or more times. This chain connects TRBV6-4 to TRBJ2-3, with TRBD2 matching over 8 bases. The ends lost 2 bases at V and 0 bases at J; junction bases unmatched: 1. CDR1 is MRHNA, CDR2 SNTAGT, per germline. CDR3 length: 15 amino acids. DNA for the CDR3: TGTGCCAGCAGTGACGCTAGCGGGAGCACAGATACGCAGTATTTT. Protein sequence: CASSDASGSTDTQYF.

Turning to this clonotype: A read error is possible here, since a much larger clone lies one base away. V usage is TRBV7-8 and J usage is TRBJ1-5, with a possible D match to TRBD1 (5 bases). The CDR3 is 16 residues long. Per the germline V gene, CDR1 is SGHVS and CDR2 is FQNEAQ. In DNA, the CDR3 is TGTGCCAGCAGCCGACTCGGGGCAGGGACCAATCAGCCCCGGCATTTT. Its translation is CASSRLGAGTNQPRHF.

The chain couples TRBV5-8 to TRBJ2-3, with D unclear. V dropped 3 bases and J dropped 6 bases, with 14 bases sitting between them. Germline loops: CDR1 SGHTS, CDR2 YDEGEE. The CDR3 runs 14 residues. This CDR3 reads CASSSSHSVDTQYF. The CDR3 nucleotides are TGTGCCAGCAGCTCCTCACACTCGGTGGATACGCAGTATTTT.

CDR3 bases: TGCAGCGCCGCCGGAGGCATTACCCCCTCCTACGAGCAGTACTTC. Amino acid sequence: CSAAGGITPSYEQYF. The chain uses TRBV29-1 and TRBJ2-7; weak D call: TRBD2 (5 bases). The V gene lost 7 bases and the J gene lost 0 bases, with 19 bases spanning the gap. CDR3 length equals 15 residues. Germline values: CDR1 SQVTM, CDR2 ANQGSEA.

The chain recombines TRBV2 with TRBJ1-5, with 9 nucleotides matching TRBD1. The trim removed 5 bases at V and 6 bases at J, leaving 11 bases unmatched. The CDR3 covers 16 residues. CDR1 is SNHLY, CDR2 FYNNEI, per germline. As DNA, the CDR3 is TGTGCCAGCAGTATACCACAGGGGGCGGAGGTTCAGCCCCAGCATTTT. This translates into CASSIPQGAEVQPQHF.

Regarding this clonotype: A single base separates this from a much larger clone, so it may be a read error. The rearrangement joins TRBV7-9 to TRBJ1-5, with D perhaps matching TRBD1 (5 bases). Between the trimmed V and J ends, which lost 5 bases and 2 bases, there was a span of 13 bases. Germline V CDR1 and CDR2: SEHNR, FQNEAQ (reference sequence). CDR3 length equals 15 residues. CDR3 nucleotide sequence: TGTGCCAGCAGCGGGGCAGTGAATGGCAATCAGCCCCAGCATTTT. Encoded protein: CASSGAVNGNQPQHF. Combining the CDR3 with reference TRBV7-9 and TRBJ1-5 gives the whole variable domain DTGVSQNPRHKITKRGQNVTFRCDPISEHNRLYWYRQTLGQGPEFLTYFQNEAQLEKSRLLSDRFSAERPKGSFSTLEIQRTEQGDSAMYLCASSGAVNGNQPQHFGDGTRLSIL.

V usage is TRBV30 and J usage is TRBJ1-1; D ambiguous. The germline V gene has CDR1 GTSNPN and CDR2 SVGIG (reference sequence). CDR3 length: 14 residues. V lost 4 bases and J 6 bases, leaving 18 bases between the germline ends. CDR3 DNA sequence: TGTGCCTGGACCCCACGTATGAGGATAGCTGAAGCTTTCTTT. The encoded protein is CAWTPRMRIAEAFF.

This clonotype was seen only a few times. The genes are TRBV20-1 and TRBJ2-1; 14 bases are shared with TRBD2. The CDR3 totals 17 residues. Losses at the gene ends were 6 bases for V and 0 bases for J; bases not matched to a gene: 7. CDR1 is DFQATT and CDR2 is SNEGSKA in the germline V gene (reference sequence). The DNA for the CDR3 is TGCAGTGCCCGGGGACTAGCGGGAGCGAGCTCCTACAATGAGCAGTTCTTC. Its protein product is CSARGLAGASSYNEQFF.

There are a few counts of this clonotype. Here the CDR3 reads CAISERGRGHSPLHF. In DNA, the CDR3 is TGTGCCATCAGTGAAAGGGGCAGGGGGCACTCACCCCTCCACTTT. V gene TRBV10-3 combines with J gene TRBJ1-6; TRBD1 agrees at 8 bases. J was trimmed by 10 bases and V by 3 bases; bases with no gene match: 8. There are 15 residues in the CDR3. The germline gives CDR1 ENHRY, CDR2 SYGVKD.